These T cell receptor beta chains were read from a single sample in a study of T cells after yellow fever vaccination. TCRdb reprocessed the 5' RACE reads with MiXCR, giving one entry per CDR3 protein. The sample consists of about 73,000 distinct CDR3 sequences, almost 8% of them appearing once. Sequencing used CD8+ T cells sorted from PBMCs, obtained on the day of the yellow fever booster vaccination. The receptors here all came from a man aged 25 to 45 who received the YFV17D yellow fever vaccine. The conserved cysteine and the conserved F or W are not part of the CDR3 here. The D gene is left open where the match is weak. Rows give clone size only sometimes, using once, few, many, or a class for an expanded clone.

d_call	v_call	j_call	clone_size	cdr3_aa
TRBD2	TRBV7-6	TRBJ2-5	few	ASSATSGQETQY
.	TRBV6-1	TRBJ2-5	.	ASRPLPGDRKETQY
TRBD1	TRBV29-1	TRBJ2-7	few	SVGQGNEQY
TRBD2	TRBV6-1	TRBJ2-7	.	ASSSGTSTYEQY
.	TRBV5-1	TRBJ2-7	.	ASSFYEQY
TRBD1	TRBV5-1	TRBJ2-1	few	ASSSGQGDSSYNEQF
.	TRBV12-3/TRBV12-4	TRBJ2-6	many	ASSELNSGANVLT
.	TRBV27	TRBJ1-2	many	ASSLAGSYGYT
.	TRBV4-3	TRBJ1-2	.	ASSPTQTLPNYGYT
.	TRBV7-2	TRBJ2-5	.	ASSLEDGRGETQY
TRBD2	TRBV6-1	TRBJ2-2	.	ASIPTSGTNTGELF
.	TRBV12-3/TRBV12-4	TRBJ2-3	many	ASSLTGVTSDTQY
.	TRBV20-1	TRBJ2-5	many	SATENQETQY
.	TRBV10-3	TRBJ2-7	few	AISESNRGLYEQY
.	TRBV5-4	TRBJ2-3	.	ASGPLRGLRSTDTQY
.	TRBV29-1	TRBJ2-5	.	SVEGGRTAKTQY